This TCR beta chain was captured in a study of OX40 agonist ivuxolimab in advanced cancers. About the study: Hepatocellular carcinoma, melanoma, renal cell or head and neck cancer affected the dose-escalation patients. Under the entry rules, prior anti-PD-1, anti-PD-L1 or anti-CTLA-4 therapy was allowed, and roughly 39% had some.

Profiled with immunoSEQ multiplex PCR; TCRdb holds only in-frame clones, not every one. The sample has fewer than 95,000 clones, roughly 85% seen once. If patients had autoimmune disease history or systemic immunosuppression, they were excluded. The CDR3 contains 16 residues. Germline V gene lookup returns CDR1 SGHNT and CDR2 YYREEE (reference sequence). The J segment lost 5 bases and the V segment lost 5 bases, leaving 11 bases of the junction unmatched. This TCR derives from an adult with an advanced solid tumor such as melanoma, head and neck, liver or kidney cancer. Specimen: CD4+ or CD8+ T cells sorted from blood, collected in a trial of the OX40 agonist ivuxolimab. The gene calls are TRBV5-4 and TRBJ2-7, with 12 bases that match TRBD1. CDR3 DNA: TGTGCCAGCAGACCGGGGGGACAGGGGGCGAATAACGAGCAGTACTTC. This encodes CASRPGGQGANNEQYF.